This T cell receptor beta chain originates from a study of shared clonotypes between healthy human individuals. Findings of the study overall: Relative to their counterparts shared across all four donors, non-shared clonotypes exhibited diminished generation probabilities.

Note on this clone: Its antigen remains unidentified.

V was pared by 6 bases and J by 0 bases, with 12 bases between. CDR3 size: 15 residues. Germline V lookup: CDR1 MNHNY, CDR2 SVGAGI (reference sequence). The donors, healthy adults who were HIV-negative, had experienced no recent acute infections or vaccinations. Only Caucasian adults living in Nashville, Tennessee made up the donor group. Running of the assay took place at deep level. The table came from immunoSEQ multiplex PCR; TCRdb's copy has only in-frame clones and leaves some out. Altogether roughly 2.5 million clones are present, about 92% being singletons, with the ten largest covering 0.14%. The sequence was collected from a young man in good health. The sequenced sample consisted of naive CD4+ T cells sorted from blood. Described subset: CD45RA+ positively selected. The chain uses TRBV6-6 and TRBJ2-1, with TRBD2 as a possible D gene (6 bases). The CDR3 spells CASRERVSSYNEQFF. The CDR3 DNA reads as TGTGCCAGCAGGGAGCGGGTGAGCTCCTACAATGAGCAGTTCTTC.